This TCR beta chain was obtained from a study of tumor-infiltrating T cells and Merkel cell polyomavirus (dated by TCRdb to the late 2010s). About the study as a whole: CD8+ T cells specific for the Merkel cell polyomavirus KLL epitope were examined in Merkel cell carcinoma patients. Across the study, one tumor sample was a frozen nodal tumor digest and one was a flash-frozen core biopsy of a metastasis. Patients presented at varying disease stages and were followed for a median of around 2.9 years, with a range of 1. In approximately 15 samples, KLL-tetramer-sorted cells taken from blood or tumor-infiltrating lymphocytes underwent TRB sequencing, as did 11 to 12 matched whole-tumor samples. Most whole-tumor samples were obtained as 25-micron curls cut from formalin-fixed, paraffin-embedded tissue blocks. Varied, non-standardized therapies, including chemotherapy, radiation and immunotherapies, were received by the patients. Beyond this particular receptor, the publication reports: The small sample size of the study (n ≈ 13 patients) is recognized as a limitation. Only a single viral epitope was studied, so T cells against other Merkel cell polyomavirus epitopes were not captured. A higher fraction of KLL-specific T cells within tumors (about 1.8-18% versus about 0-0.15%) was associated with significantly better MCC-specific survival. KLL-specific TRB repertoires were diverse and largely private, with only one public clonotype among 380 or so unique sequences, shared by two patients. More unique KLL-specific clonotypes in tumors (5-108 vs 0-3) was associated with a significant MCC-specific survival advantage (P = 0.0051).

Robust positive staining for Merkel cell polyomavirus Large T antigen was observed by immunohistochemistry in the tumors of all patients. Twelve Merkel cell carcinoma patients with robust KLL-tetramer+ populations, above 0.04% of CD8+ T cells, in blood and/or cultured TIL were included. Every patient was Caucasian, and patient ages ranged from roughly 45 to 80 years, with a median of around 64 years. Lymph node tumors were analyzed for patients with unknown primaries presenting with nodal disease, or where primary tissue was insufficient. Trimming costs V 1 base and J 1 base, and their ends lie 14 bases apart. The CDR3 holds 17 amino acids from the cysteine to the phenylalanine. The only DNA kept is the CDR3, 51 bases in frame from the first base. The germline V gene (reference sequence) provides CDR1 SEHNR and CDR2 FQNEAQ. Worth noting for this clone: Its antigen is not yet known. No base quality information exists; no much larger clone differs at one position.

Preparation of the library involved the immunoSEQ multiplex PCR assay. Genomic DNA extraction, TRB sequencing and normalization were performed by Adaptive Biotechnologies (Seattle, WA). In the original analysis: Clonality was calculated as one minus the Shannon entropy of productive TRB sequences, normalized by log2 of unique productive sequences. KLL-specific clonotypes in tumors were found by matching TCRbeta CDR3 amino acid sequences to the sequences from the tetramer-sorted sample of each patient. Entries here come from immuneACCESS through TCRdb and include only in-frame sequences with V and J called. Some clones fail to appear in such tables; in the studies checked, an unresolved V gene covers under half of the shortfall, and the cause of the remainder is unknown. Clone size and the V and J calls come from that table; the DNA yielded D and trimming. The sample yields more than 20,000 clones; about 85% were counted once. Around 2.7% of the sample lies in the top ten.

The sequence was collected from a man over 45 with Merkel cell carcinoma. Material: lymph node tissue. Recombination linked TRBV7-9 to TRBJ1-5; perhaps TRBD1 is the D gene, with 6 bases matching. Here is the DNA: TGTGCCAGCAGCTTAGGAACAGGGAGTTTCAGCAATCAGCCCCAGCATTTT. Translated, this gives CASSLGTGSFSNQPQHF.